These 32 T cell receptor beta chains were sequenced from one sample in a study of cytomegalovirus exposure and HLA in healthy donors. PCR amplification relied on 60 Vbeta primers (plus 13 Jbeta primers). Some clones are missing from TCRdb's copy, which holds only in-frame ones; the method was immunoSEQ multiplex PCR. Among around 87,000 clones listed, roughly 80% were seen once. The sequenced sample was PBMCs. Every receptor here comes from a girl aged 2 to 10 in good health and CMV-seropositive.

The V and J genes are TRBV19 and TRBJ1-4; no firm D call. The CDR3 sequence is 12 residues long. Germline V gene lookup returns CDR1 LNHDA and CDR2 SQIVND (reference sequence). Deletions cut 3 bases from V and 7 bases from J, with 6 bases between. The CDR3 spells CASSIGGEKLFF. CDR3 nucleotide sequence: TGTGCCAGTAGTATCGGCGGTGAAAAACTGTTTTTT.

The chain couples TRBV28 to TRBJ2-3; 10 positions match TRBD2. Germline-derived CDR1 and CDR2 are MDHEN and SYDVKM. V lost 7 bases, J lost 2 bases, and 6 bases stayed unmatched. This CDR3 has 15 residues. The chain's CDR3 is CASKVSGRATDTQYF. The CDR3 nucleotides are TGTGCCAGCAAAGTGAGCGGGAGGGCCACAGATACGCAGTATTTT.

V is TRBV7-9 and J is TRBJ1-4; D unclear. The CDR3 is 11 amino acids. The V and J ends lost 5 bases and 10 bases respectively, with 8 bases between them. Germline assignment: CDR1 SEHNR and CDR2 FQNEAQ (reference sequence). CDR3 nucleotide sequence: TGTGCCAGCAGCCCCCTCGTAAAACTGTTTTTT. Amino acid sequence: CASSPLVKLFF.

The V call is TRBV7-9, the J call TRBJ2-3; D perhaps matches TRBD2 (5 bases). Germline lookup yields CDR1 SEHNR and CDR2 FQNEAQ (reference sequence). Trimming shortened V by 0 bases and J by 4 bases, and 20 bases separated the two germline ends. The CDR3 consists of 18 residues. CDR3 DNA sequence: TGTGCCAGCAGCTTAGCCCTTTTTCGGGCGAGCGGTTCAGATACGCAGTATTTT. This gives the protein CASSLALFRASGSDTQYF.

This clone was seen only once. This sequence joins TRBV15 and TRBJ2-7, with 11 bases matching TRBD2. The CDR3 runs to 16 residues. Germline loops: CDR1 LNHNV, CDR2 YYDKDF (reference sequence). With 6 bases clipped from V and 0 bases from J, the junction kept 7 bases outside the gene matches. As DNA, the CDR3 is TGTGCCACCAGTAATCCGGGACTAGCGGTCTCCTACGAGCAGTACTTC. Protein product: CATSNPGLAVSYEQYF.

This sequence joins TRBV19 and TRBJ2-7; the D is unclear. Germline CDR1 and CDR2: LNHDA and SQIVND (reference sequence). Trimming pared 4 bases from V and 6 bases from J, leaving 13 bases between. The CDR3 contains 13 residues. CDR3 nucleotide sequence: TGTGCCAGTAGTACCCTGTCCCAGGCCGAGCAGTACTTC. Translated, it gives CASSTLSQAEQYF.

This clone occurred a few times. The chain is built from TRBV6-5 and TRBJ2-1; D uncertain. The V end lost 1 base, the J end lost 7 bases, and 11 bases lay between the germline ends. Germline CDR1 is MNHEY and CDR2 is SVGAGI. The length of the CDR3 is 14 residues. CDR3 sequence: CASSYFPSANEQFF. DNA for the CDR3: TGTGCCAGCAGTTACTTCCCCTCCGCGAATGAGCAGTTCTTC.

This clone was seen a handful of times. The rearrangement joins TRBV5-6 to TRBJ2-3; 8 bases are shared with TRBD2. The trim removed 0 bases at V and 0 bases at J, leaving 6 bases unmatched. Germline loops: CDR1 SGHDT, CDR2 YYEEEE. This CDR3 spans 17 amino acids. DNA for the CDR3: TGTGCCAGCAGCTTGGAGCCCATAGCGGGAAGCACAGATACGCAGTATTTT. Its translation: CASSLEPIAGSTDTQYF.

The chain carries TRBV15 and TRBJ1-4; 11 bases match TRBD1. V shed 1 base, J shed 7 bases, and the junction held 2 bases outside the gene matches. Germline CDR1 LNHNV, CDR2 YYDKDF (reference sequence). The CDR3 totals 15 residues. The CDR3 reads CATSRGGTGGEKLFF. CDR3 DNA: TGTGCCACCAGCAGAGGGGGGACAGGGGGTGAAAAACTGTTTTTT.

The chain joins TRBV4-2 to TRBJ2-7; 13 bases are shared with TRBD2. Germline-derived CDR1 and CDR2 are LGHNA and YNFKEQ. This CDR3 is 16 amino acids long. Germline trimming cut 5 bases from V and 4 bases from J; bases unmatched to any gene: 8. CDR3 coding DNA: TGTGCCAGCAGCACAACGGGACTAGCGGGACCATACGAGCAGTACTTC. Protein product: CASSTTGLAGPYEQYF.

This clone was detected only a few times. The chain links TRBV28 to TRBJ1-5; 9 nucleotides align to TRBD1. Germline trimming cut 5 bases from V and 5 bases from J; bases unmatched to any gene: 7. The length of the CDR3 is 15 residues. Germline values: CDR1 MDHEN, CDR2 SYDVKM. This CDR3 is CASSPRQGDYQPQHF. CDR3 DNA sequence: TGTGCCAGCAGTCCTCGACAGGGGGATTATCAGCCCCAGCATTTT.

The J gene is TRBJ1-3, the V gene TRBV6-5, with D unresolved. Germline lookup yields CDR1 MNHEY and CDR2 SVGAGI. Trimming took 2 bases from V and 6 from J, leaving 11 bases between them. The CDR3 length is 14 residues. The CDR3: CASSYANKENTIYF. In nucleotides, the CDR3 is TGTGCCAGCAGTTACGCTAATAAAGAAAACACCATATATTTT.

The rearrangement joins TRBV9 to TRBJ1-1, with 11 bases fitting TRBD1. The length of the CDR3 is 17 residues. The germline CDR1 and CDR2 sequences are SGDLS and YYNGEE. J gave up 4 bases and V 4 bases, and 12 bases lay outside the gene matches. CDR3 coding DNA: TGTGCCAGCAGCCCACAAGGACAGGGGGCGGGATTCACTGAAGCTTTCTTT. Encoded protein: CASSPQGQGAGFTEAFF.

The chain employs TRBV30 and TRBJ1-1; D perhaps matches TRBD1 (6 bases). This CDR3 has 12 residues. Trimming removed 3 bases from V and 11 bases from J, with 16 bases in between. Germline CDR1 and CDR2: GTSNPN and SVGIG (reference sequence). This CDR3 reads CAWRGGQGEAFF. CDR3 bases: TGTGCCTGGAGGGGGGGGCAAGGCGAGGCTTTCTTT.

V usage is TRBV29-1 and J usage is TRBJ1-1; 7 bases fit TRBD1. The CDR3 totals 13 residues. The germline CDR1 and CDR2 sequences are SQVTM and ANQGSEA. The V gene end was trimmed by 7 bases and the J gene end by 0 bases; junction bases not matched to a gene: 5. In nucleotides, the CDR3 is TGCAGCGCCGGGACAGAAATGAACACTGAAGCTTTCTTT. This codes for CSAGTEMNTEAFF. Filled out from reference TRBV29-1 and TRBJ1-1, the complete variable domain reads SAVISQKPSRDICQRGTSLTIQCQVDSQVTMMFWYRQQPGQSLTLIATANQGSEATYESGFVIDKFPISRPNLTFSTLTVSNMSPEDSSIYLCSAGTEMNTEAFFGQGTRLTVV.

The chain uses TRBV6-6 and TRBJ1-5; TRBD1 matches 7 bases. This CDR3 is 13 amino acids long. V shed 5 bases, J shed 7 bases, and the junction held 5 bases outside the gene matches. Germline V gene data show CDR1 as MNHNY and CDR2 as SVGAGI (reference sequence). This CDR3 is CASSNQGEQPQHF. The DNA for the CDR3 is TGTGCCAGCAGTAACCAGGGGGAACAGCCCCAGCATTTT.

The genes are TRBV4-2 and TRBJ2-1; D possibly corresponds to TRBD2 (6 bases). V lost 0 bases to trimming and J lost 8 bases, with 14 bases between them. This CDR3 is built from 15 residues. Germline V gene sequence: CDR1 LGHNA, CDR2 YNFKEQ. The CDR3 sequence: CASSQEGLLGDEQFF. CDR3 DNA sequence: TGTGCCAGCAGCCAAGAGGGACTCCTCGGGGATGAGCAGTTCTTC.

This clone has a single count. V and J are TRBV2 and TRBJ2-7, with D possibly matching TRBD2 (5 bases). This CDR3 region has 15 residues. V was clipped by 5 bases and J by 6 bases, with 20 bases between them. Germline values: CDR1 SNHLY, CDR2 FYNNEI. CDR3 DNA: TGTGCCAGCAGTCACCCTAGCCGTGTGAGCCGCGAGCAGTACTTC. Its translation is CASSHPSRVSREQYF.

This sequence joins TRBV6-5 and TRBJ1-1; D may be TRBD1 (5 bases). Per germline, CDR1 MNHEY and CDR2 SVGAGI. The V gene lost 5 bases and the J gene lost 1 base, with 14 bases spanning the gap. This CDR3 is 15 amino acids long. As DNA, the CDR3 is TGTGCCAGCAGTGCCGGGCGGGGCCGGAACACTGAAGCTTTCTTT. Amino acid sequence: CASSAGRGRNTEAFF.

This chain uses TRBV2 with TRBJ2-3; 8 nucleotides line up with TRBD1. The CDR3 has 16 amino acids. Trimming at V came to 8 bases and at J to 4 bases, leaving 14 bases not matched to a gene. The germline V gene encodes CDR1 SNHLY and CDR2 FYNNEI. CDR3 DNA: TGTGCCAGCCTTCGACCGGGACAGGAGATACCAGATACGCAGTATTTT. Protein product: CASLRPGQEIPDTQYF.

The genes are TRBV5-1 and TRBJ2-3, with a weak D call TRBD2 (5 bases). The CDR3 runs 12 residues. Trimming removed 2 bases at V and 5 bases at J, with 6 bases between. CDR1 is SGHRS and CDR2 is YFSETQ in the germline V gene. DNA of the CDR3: TGCGCCAGCAGCTTAGGAGGAGATACGCAGTATTTT. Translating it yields CASSLGGDTQYF.

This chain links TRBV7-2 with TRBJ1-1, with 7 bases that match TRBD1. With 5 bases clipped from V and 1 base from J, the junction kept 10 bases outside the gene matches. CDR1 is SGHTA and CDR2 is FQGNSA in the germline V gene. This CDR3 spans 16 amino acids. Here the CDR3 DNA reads TGTGCCAGCAGCCCGTCCGGGACAGTAACGAACACTGAAGCTTTCTTT. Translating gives CASSPSGTVTNTEAFF.

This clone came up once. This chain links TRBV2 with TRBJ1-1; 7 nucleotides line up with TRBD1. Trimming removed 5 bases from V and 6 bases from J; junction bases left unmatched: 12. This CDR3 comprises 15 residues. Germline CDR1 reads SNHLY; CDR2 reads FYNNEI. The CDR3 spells CASSRSGEGASEAFF. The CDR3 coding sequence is TGTGCCAGCAGTCGATCAGGTGAGGGGGCATCTGAAGCTTTCTTT.

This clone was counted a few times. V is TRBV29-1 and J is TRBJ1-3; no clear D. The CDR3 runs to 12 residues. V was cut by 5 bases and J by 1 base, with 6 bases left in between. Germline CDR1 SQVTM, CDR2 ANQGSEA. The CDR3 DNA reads TGCAGCGTTAGCCTTTCTGGAAACACCATATATTTT. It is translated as CSVSLSGNTIYF. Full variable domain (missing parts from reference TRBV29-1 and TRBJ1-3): SAVISQKPSRDICQRGTSLTIQCQVDSQVTMMFWYRQQPGQSLTLIATANQGSEATYESGFVIDKFPISRPNLTFSTLTVSNMSPEDSSIYLCSVSLSGNTIYFGEGSWLTVV.

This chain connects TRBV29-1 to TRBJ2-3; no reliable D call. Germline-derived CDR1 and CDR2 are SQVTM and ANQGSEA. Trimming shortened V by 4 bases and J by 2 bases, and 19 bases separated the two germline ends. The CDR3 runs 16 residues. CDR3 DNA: TGCAGCGTTGCTCTGGGCAGCCGAATGTTCACAGATACGCAGTATTTT. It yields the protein CSVALGSRMFTDTQYF.

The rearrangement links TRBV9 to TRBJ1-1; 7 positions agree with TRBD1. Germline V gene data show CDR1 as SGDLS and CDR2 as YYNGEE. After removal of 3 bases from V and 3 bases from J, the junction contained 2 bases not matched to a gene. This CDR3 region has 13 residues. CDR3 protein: CASSAGQDTEAFF. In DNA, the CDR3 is TGTGCCAGCAGCGCCGGACAGGACACTGAAGCTTTCTTT.

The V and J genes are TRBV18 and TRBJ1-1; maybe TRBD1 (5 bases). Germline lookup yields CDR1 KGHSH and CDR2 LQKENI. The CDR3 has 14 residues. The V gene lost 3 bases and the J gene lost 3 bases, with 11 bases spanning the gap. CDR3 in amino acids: CASSPQQGDTEAFF. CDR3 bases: TGTGCCAGCTCACCGCAGCAGGGTGACACTGAAGCTTTCTTT.

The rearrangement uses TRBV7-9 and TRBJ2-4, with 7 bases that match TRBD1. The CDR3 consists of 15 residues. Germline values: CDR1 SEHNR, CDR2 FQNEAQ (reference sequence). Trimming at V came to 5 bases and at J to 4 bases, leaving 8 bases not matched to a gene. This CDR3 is CASSPRGQEKNIQYF. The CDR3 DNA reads TGTGCCAGCAGCCCCCGTGGACAGGAAAAAAACATTCAGTACTTC.

The CDR3 sequence: CAISESGAISGNTIYF. As DNA, the CDR3 is TGTGCCATCAGTGAGTCGGGGGCCATCTCTGGAAACACCATATATTTT. The chain combines TRBV10-3 with TRBJ1-3; TRBD1 is a possible D gene (6 bases). Between the trimmed V and J ends, which lost 0 bases and 0 bases, there was a span of 9 bases. This CDR3 comprises 16 residues. The germline gives CDR1 ENHRY, CDR2 SYGVKD.

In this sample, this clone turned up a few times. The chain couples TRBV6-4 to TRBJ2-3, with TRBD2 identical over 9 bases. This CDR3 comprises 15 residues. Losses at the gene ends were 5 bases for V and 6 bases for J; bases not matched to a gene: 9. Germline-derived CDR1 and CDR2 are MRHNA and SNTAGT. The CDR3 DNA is TGTGCCAGCAGTTTTAGCGGGAGAGAACCCGATACGCAGTATTTT. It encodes CASSFSGREPDTQYF.

The CDR3 sequence is CASSDPPSNEQFF. CDR3 DNA sequence: TGCGCCAGCAGTGATCCCCCCTCCAATGAGCAGTTCTTC. The V and J genes are TRBV10-1 and TRBJ2-1; D not certain. Germline V gene lookup returns CDR1 WNHNN and CDR2 SYGVQD (reference sequence). The CDR3 loop spans 13 amino acids. Trimming stripped 3 bases from V and 6 bases from J, with 9 bases between.

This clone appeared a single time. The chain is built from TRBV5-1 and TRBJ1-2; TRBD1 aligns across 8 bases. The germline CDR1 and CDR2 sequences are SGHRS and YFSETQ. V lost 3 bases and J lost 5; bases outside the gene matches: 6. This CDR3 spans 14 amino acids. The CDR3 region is CASSYSGGDYGYTF. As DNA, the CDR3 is TGCGCCAGCAGCTACTCAGGGGGCGATTATGGCTACACCTTC. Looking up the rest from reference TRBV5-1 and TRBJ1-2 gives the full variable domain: KAGVTQTPRYLIKTRGQQVTLSCSPISGHRSVSWYQQTPGQGLQFLFEYFSETQRNKGNFPGRFSGRQFSNSRSEMNVSTLELGDSALYLCASSYSGGDYGYTFGSGTRLTVV.